This entry is about one TCR beta chain. The antigen remains unidentified. The data derive from a study of T cell responses to AZD1222 COVID-19 vaccine. Study-level information: It was second doses at about 4 or about 12 weeks that were pooled. Study outcomes and limitations: Variant regions that are unmutated are reportedly the target of nearly half of spike-specific TCRs. Baseline seropositivity occurred in only six or seven AZD1222 recipients.

Generated by immunoSEQ multiplex PCR, the TCRdb table keeps only in-frame clones and is missing some. This table has roughly 100,000 clones, roughly 87% appearing once. CDR1 and CDR2 from the germline V gene are MNHEY and SMNVEV (reference sequence). The CDR3 contains 15 residues. Trimming at V came to 6 bases and at J to 3 bases, leaving 10 bases not matched to a gene. The sequence was obtained from an adult in good health. V gene TRBV27 combines with J gene TRBJ2-7, with TRBD2 matching 8 bases. The starting material was peripheral blood, obtained on day 0 of AZD1222 vaccination. As DNA, the CDR3 is TGTGCCAGCAGATCCCCACGCGGGGGGTTCTACGAGCAGTACTTC. The encoded protein is CASRSPRGGFYEQYF.